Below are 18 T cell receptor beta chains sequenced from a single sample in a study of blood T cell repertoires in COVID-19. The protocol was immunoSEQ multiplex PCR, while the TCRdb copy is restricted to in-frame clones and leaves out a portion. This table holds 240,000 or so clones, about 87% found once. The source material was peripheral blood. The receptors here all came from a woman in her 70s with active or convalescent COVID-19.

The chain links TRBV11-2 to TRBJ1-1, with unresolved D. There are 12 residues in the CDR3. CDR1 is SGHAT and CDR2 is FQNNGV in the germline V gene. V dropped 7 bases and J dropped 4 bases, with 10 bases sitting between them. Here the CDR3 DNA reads TGTGCCAGCACTAGTGGAGGCACTGAAGCTTTCTTT. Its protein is CASTSGGTEAFF.

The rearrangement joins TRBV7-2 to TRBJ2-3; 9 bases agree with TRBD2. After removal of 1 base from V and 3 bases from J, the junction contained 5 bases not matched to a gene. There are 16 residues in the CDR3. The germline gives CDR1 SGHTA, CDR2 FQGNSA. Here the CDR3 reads CASSLVSGGTTDTQYF. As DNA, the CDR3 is TGTGCCAGCAGCTTAGTTAGCGGGGGAACAACAGATACGCAGTATTTT.

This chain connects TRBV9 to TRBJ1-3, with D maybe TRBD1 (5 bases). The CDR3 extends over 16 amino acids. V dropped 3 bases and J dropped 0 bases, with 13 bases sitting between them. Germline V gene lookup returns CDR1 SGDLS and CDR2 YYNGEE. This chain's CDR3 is CASSASGTGSGNTIYF. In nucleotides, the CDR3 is TGTGCCAGCAGCGCGTCCGGGACTGGCTCTGGAAACACCATATATTTT.

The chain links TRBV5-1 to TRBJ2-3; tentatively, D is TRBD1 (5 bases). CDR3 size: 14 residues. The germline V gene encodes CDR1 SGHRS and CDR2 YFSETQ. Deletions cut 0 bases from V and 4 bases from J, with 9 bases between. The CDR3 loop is CASSLEGRADTQYF. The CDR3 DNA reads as TGCGCCAGCAGCTTGGAGGGGCGCGCAGATACGCAGTATTTT. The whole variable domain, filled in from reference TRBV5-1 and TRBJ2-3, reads KAGVTQTPRYLIKTRGQQVTLSCSPISGHRSVSWYQQTPGQGLQFLFEYFSETQRNKGNFPGRFSGRQFSNSRSEMNVSTLELGDSALYLCASSLEGRADTQYFGPGTRLTVL.

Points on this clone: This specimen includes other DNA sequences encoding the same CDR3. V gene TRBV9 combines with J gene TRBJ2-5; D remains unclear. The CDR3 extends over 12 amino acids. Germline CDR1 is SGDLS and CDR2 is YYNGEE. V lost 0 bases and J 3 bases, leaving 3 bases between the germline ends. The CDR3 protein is CASSVGEETQYF. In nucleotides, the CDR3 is TGTGCCAGCAGCGTAGGAGAAGAGACCCAGTACTTC.

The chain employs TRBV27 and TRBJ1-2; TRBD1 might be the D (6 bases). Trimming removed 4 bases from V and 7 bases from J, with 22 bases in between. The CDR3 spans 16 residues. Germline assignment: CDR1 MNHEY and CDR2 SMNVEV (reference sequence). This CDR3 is CASSSPLLQGIGGYTF. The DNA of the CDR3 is TGTGCCAGCAGTTCCCCCCTCCTACAGGGAATTGGTGGCTACACCTTC.

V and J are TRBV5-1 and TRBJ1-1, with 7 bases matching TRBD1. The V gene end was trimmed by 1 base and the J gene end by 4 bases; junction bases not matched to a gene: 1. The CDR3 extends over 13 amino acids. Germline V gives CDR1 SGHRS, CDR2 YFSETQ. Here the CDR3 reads CASSLQGVTEAFF. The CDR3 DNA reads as TGCGCCAGCAGCTTGCAGGGGGTCACTGAAGCTTTCTTT.

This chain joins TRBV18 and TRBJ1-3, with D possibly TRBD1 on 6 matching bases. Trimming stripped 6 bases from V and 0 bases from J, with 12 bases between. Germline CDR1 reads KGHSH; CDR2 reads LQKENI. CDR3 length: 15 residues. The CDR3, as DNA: TGTGCCAGCTCGCCGACAGGCGTCTCTGGAAACACCATATATTTT. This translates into CASSPTGVSGNTIYF.

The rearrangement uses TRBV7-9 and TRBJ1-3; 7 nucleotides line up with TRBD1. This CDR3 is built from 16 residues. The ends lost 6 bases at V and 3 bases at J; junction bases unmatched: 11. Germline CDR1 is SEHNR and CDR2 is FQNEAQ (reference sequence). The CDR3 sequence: CASRVGRRQGGNTIYF. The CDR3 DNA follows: TGTGCCAGCAGAGTAGGCCGGCGACAGGGTGGAAACACCATATATTTT.

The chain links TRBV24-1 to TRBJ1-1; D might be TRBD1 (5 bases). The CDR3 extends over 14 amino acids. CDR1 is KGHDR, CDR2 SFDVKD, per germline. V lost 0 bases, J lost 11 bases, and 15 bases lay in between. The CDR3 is CATSDLSGAGRAFF. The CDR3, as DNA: TGTGCCACCAGTGATTTGAGCGGGGCAGGGCGGGCTTTCTTT.

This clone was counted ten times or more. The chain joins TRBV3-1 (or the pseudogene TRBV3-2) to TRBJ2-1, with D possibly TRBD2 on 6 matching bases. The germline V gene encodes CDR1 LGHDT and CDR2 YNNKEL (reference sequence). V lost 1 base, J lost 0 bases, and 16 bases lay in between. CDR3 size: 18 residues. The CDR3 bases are TGTGCCAGCAGCCAAGCCGGATCCTTCGGGGGCTCCTACAATGAGCAGTTCTTC. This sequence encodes CASSQAGSFGGSYNEQFF.

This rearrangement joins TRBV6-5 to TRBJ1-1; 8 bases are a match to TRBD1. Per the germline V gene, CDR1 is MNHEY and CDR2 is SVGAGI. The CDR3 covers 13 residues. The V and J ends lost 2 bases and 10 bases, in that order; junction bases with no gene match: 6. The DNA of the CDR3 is TGTGCCAGCAGTTACGGGCAGGGGGCTAGAGCTTTCTTT. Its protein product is CASSYGQGARAFF.

CDR3 amino acids: CASAQAGELFF. The DNA for the CDR3 is TGCGCCAGTGCCCAGGCCGGGGAGCTGTTTTTT. The genes are TRBV4-1 and TRBJ2-2, with D unresolved. CDR1 MGHRA and CDR2 YSYEKL come from the germline V gene. V lost 9 bases and J 6 bases, leaving 8 bases between the germline ends. The CDR3 is 11 residues long.

The CDR3 loop reads CASSRGTGPGGYGYTF. The CDR3 region has the DNA TGTGCCAGCAGCCGTGGGACAGGGCCGGGGGGGTATGGCTACACCTTC. This chain joins TRBV3-1 (or the pseudogene TRBV3-2) and TRBJ1-2, with 9 nucleotides matching TRBD1. The CDR3 totals 16 residues. J gave up 5 bases and V 4 bases, and 11 bases lay outside the gene matches. Germline CDR1 is LGHDT and CDR2 is YNNKEL (reference sequence).

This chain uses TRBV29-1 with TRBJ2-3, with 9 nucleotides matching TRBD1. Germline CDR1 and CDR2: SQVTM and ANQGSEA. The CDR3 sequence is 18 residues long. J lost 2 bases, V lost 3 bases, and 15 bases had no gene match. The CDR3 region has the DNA TGCAGCGTTGATCCGTCGCTAGTGGACAGGGGAACCACAGATACGCAGTATTTT. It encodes CSVDPSLVDRGTTDTQYF.

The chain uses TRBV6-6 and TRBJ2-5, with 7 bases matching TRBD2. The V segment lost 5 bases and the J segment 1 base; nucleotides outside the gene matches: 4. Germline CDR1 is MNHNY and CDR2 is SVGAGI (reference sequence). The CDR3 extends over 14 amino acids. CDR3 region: CASSSWEGQETQYF. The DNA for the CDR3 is TGTGCCAGCAGTAGTTGGGAGGGCCAAGAGACCCAGTACTTC.

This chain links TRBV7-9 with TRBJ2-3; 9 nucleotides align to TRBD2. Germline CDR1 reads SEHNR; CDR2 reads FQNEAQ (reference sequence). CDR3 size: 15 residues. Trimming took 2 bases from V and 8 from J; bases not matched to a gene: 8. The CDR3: CASSLSSGGRGTQYF. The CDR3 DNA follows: TGTGCCAGCAGCTTAAGCAGCGGGGGGAGAGGTACGCAGTATTTT. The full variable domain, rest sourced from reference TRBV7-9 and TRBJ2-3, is DTGVSQNPRHKITKRGQNVTFRCDPISEHNRLYWYRQTLGQGPEFLTYFQNEAQLEKSRLLSDRFSAERPKGSFSTLEIQRTEQGDSAMYLCASSLSSGGRGTQYFGPGTRLTVL.

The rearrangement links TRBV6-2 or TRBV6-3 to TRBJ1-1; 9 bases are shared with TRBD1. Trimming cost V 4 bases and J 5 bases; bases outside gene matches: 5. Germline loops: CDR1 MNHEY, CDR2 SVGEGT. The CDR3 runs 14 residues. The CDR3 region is CASSSPGQGTEAFF. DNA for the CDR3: TGTGCCAGCAGTTCACCCGGACAGGGGACTGAAGCTTTCTTT.